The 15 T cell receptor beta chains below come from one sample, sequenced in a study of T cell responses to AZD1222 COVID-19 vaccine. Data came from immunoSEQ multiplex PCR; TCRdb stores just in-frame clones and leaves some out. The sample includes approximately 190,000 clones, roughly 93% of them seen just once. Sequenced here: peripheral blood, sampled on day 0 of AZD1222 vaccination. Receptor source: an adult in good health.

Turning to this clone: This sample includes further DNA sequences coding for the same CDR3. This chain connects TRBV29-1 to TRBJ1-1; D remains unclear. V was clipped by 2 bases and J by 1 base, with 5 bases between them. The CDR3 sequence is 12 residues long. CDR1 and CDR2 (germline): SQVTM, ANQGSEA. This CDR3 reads CSVESGNTEAFF. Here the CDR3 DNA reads TGCAGCGTTGAAAGTGGGAACACTGAAGCTTTCTTT.

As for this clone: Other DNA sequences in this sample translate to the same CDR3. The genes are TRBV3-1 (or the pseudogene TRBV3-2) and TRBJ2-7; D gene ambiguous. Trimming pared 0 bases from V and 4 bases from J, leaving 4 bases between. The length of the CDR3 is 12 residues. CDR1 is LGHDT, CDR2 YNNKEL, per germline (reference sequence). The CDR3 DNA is TGTGCCAGCAGCCAAGAAGCTTACGAGCAGTACTTC. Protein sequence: CASSQEAYEQYF.

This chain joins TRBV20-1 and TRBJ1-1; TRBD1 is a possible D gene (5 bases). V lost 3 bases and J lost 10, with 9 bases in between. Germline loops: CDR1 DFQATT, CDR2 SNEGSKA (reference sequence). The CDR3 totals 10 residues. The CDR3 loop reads CSARVGVAFF. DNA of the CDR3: TGCAGTGCTAGGGTGGGGGTAGCTTTCTTT.

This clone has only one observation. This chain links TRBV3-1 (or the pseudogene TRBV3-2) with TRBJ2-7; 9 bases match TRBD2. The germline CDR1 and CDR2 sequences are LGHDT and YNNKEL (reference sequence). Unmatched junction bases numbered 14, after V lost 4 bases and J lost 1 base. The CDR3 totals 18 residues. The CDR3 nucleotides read TGTGCCAGCAGCCGGGGTTCGGACTTAGCGGGAGTGTCCTACGAGCAGTACTTC. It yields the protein CASSRGSDLAGVSYEQYF.

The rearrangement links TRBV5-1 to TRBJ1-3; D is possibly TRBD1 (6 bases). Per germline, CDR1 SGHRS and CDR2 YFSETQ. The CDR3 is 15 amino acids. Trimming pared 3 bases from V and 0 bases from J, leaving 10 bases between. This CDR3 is CASSSTGYSGNTIYF. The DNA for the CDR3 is TGCGCCAGCAGCTCTACAGGGTACTCTGGAAACACCATATATTTT.

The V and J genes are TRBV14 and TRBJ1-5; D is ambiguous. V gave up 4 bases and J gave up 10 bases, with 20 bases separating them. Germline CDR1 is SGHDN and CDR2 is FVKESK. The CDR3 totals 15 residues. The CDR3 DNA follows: TGTGCCAGCAGCCGATCCGGGAATCCAATCAGCCCCCAGCATTTT. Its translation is CASSRSGNPISPQHF.

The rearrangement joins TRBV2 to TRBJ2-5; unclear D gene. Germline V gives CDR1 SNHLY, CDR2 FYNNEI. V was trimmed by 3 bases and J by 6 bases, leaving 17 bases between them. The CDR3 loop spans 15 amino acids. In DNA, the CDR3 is TGTGCCAGCAGTGATGCAGGTGGCATGCGAAAGACCCAGTACTTC. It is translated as CASSDAGGMRKTQYF.

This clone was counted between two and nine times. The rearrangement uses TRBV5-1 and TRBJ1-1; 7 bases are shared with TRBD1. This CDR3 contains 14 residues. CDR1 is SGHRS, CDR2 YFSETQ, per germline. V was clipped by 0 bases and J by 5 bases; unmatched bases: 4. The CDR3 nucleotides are TGCGCCAGCAGCTTGGAGAGGGGGCTTACTGAAGCTTTCTTT. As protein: CASSLERGLTEAFF.

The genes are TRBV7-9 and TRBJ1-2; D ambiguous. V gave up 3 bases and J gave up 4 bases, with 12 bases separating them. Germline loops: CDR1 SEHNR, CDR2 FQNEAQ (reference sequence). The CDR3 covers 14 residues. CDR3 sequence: CASSLHGPAYGYTF. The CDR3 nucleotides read TGTGCCAGCAGCTTGCATGGCCCTGCCTATGGCTACACCTTC.

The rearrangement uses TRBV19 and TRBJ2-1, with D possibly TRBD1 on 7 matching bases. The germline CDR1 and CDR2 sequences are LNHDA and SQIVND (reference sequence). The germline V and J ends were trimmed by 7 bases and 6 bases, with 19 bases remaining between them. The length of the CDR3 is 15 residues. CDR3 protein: CASTQGGLFPNEQFF. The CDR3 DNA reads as TGTGCCAGTACCCAGGGGGGCCTTTTTCCCAATGAGCAGTTCTTC.

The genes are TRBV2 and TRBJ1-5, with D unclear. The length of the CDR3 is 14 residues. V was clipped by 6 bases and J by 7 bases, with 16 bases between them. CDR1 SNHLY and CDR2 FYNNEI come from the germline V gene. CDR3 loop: CASRLDGWAQPQHF. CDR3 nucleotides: TGTGCCAGCAGATTGGACGGGTGGGCGCAGCCCCAGCATTTT.

The CDR3 region is CASSQTGEGYEQYF. The CDR3 nucleotides are TGTGCCAGCAGCCAGACAGGGGAAGGGTACGAGCAGTACTTC. The chain employs TRBV5-4 and TRBJ2-7; 8 bases align to TRBD1. This CDR3 region has 14 residues. V dropped 4 bases and J dropped 4; count of bases not matched to a gene: 7. Germline-derived CDR1 and CDR2 are SGHNT and YYREEE (reference sequence).

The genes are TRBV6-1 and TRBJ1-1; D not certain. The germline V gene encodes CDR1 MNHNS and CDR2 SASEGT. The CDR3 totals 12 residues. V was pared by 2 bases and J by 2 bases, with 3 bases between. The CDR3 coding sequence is TGTGCCAGCAGTGAATACAACACTGAAGCTTTCTTT. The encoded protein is CASSEYNTEAFF.

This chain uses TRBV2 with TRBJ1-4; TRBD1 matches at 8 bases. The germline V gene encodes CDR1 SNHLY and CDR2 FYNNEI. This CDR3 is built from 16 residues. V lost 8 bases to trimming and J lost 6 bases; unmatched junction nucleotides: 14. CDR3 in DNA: TGTGCCAGCCAGGAAAAAACAGGGGGAGTGGATGAAAAACTGTTTTTT. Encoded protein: CASQEKTGGVDEKLFF.

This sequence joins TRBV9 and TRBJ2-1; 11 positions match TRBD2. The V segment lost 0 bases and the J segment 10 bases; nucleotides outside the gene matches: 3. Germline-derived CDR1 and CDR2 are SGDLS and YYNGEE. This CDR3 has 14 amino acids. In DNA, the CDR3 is TGTGCCAGCAGCGTAGGACTAGCGGGACCAGAGCAGTTCTTC. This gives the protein CASSVGLAGPEQFF. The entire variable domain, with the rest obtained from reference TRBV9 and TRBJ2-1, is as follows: DSGVTQTPKHLITATGQRVTLRCSPRSGDLSVYWYQQSLDQGLQFLIQYYNGEERAKGNILERFSAQQFPDLHSELNLSSLELGDSALYFCASSVGLAGPEQFFGPGTRLTVL.